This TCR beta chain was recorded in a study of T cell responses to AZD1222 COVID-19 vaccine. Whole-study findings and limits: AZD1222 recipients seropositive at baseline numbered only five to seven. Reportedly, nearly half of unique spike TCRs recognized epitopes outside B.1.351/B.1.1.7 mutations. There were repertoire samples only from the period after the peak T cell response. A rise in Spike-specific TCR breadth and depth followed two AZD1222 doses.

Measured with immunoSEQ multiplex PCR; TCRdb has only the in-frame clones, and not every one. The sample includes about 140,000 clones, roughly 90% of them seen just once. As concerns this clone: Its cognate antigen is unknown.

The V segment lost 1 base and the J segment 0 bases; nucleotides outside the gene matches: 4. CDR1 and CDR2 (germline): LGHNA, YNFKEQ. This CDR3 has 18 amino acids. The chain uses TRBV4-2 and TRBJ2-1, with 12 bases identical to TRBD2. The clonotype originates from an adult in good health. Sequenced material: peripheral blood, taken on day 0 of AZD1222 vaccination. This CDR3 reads CASSQALLAGGSYNEQFF. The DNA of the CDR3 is TGTGCCAGCAGCCAAGCCCTACTAGCGGGAGGCTCCTACAATGAGCAGTTCTTC.